The 22 T cell receptor beta chains below were found in one sample sequenced in a study of blood T cells in healthy people across ages (dated by TCRdb to between 2014 and 2017). Preparation of the library involved 5' RACE. The reads were generated on an Illumina HiSeq 2500. The second PCR ran for roughly 6 to 11 cycles and used a J-beta primer mix along with a sample-barcoded 5' primer. TCRdb redid the processing of the public reads, applying fastp at Q25 and MiXCR, and retained in-frame beta chains. Rows matching on CDR3 protein sequence are summarized as one entry with the most common DNA and genes. This sample lists 1.5 million to 2 million distinct CDR3 sequences; around 48% were detected once. The top ten hold roughly 2.1% of the sample. The sequencing sample was made of blood. The source of these receptors is a woman in her thirties or forties in good health.

The table lists this clonotype with a few counts. The J gene is TRBJ2-3, the V gene TRBV12-3 or TRBV12-4; D is uncertain. The CDR3 has 16 residues. The V gene lost 7 bases and the J gene lost 0 bases, with 17 bases spanning the gap. The CDR3 DNA follows: TGTGCCAGCAATTTTAGGGTATCCTCTAGCACAGATACGCAGTATTTT. It yields the protein CASNFRVSSSTDTQYF.

This clonotype has at least ten counts. CDR3 sequence (DNA): TGCAGCGCTGTGTTAAAGACAGGGGAAGAGACCCAGTACTTC. This gives the protein CSAVLKTGEETQYF. This sequence joins TRBV29-1 and TRBJ2-5; 8 nucleotides agree with TRBD1. The CDR3 contains 14 residues. The germline gives CDR1 SQVTM, CDR2 ANQGSEA. V dropped 7 bases and J dropped 3; count of bases not matched to a gene: 10.

This clonotype was found a few times. The chain employs TRBV2 and TRBJ2-1; the D call may be TRBD1 or TRBD2 (7 bases each). The V gene's germline CDR1 is SNHLY and CDR2 FYNNEI. Between the trimmed V and J ends, which lost 6 bases and 8 bases, there was a span of 17 bases. The CDR3 spans 14 residues. The CDR3 DNA is TGTGCCAGCAGGGGGGCAGGGGGAGGGGATGAGCAGTTCTTC. This gives the protein CASRGAGGGDEQFF.

J is TRBJ2-3 and V is TRBV12-3 or TRBV12-4; D might be TRBD1 (6 bases). The CDR3 loop spans 16 amino acids. Trimming took off 5 bases at V and 4 bases at J, with 19 bases between the two ends. The CDR3 bases are TGTGCCAGCAGTCCGGACGGGACACTAAGCGCAGATACGCAGTATTTT. Translating gives CASSPDGTLSADTQYF.

The chain is built from TRBV27 and TRBJ1-2; 10 nucleotides match TRBD1. The ends lost 5 bases at V and 4 bases at J; junction bases unmatched: 16. The V gene's germline CDR1 is MNHEY and CDR2 SMNVEV (reference sequence). The CDR3 has 18 amino acids. CDR3 nucleotide sequence: TGTGCCAGCAGTCCGGGCGGGGGGACAGGGGTGTCTGGCTATGGCTACACCTTC. Amino acids: CASSPGGGTGVSGYGYTF.

The V gene is TRBV5-1, the J gene TRBJ2-2, with TRBD1 as a possible D gene (6 bases). Germline V gene lookup returns CDR1 SGHRS and CDR2 YFSETQ. Trimming took off 7 bases at V and 5 bases at J, with 18 bases between the two ends. The CDR3 runs to 15 residues. The CDR3 nucleotides read TGCGCCAGCGGACCAGGACAGATTGGGACCGGGGAGCTGTTTTTT. Its translation: CASGPGQIGTGELFF.

Ten or more counts support this clonotype. The V and J genes are TRBV5-1 and TRBJ2-5, with TRBD2 identical over 10 bases. V lost 2 bases, J lost 0 bases, and 1 base stayed unmatched. The CDR3 sequence is 15 residues long. In germline, CDR1 is SGHRS, CDR2 YFSETQ. CDR3 nucleotide sequence: TGCGCCAGCAGCTTTAGCGGGGGGTACCAAGAGACCCAGTACTTC. Translation: CASSFSGGYQETQYF.

This clonotype has just one count. The rearrangement links TRBV5-1 to TRBJ2-1; D unclear. Per germline, CDR1 SGHRS and CDR2 YFSETQ. The V end lost 0 bases, the J end lost 7 bases, and 14 bases lay between the germline ends. CDR3 length equals 15 residues. CDR3 loop: CASSLDGYSKNEQFF. CDR3 nucleotides: TGCGCCAGCAGCTTGGATGGGTATAGTAAGAATGAGCAGTTCTTC.

As for this clonotype: At one end the junction does not follow the germline gene, possibly because of a read error. CDR3 sequence (DNA): TGTGCCCGCAGTGATAGGGGATGGCTAAGCAATGAGCAGTTCTTC. Translation: CARSDRGWLSNEQFF. This chain joins TRBV6-1 and TRBJ2-1; D might be TRBD1 (5 bases). Germline V lookup: CDR1 MNHNS, CDR2 SASEGT. The CDR3 extends over 15 amino acids.

The chain couples TRBV6-2 or TRBV6-3 to TRBJ2-1; 8 bases match TRBD1. Trimming removed 8 bases from V and 6 bases from J; junction bases left unmatched: 6. CDR1 is MNHEY and CDR2 is SVGEGT in the germline V gene. There are 13 residues in the CDR3. CDR3 sequence: CASEGTGSNEQFF. CDR3 nucleotides: TGTGCCAGCGAAGGGACAGGTAGCAATGAGCAGTTCTTC.

This clonotype was counted a single time. V is TRBV27 and J is TRBJ2-7, with TRBD1 matching 7 bases. CDR1 is MNHEY and CDR2 is SMNVEV in the germline V gene (reference sequence). The CDR3 is 13 amino acids. V lost 5 bases, J lost 9 bases, and 10 bases stayed unmatched. The CDR3 nucleotides read TGTGCCAGCAGTGTAAGCAGGGGGAACGGGCAGTACTTC. It translates to CASSVSRGNGQYF.

The sample holds a few counts of this clonotype. The rearrangement joins TRBV28 to TRBJ2-6; D unresolved. The germline CDR1 and CDR2 sequences are MDHEN and SYDVKM. This CDR3 is 16 amino acids long. V was pared by 3 bases and J by 0 bases, with 9 bases between. Here the CDR3 reads CASSFLVTSGANVLTF. The CDR3 DNA reads as TGTGCCAGCAGTTTTCTTGTAACCTCTGGGGCCAACGTCCTGACTTTC.

This chain uses TRBV6-1 with TRBJ1-2; TRBD1 matches at 9 bases. The germline gives CDR1 MNHNS, CDR2 SASEGT. V trimming: 11 bases; J trimming: 10 bases; junction bases outside the gene matches: 17. The CDR3 is made up of 14 amino acids. CDR3 loop: CASQVGDRVRDYTF. In DNA form, the CDR3 reads TGTGCCTCCCAGGTAGGGGACAGGGTCAGAGACTACACCTTC.

Here the CDR3 DNA reads TGCGCCAGCAGCGAGGAGGGACAGAACTATGGCTACACCTTC. Translation: CASSEEGQNYGYTF. The V call is TRBV5-1, the J call TRBJ1-2; 7 positions agree with TRBD1. Germline CDR1 reads SGHRS; CDR2 reads YFSETQ. The CDR3 is 14 residues long. V shed 4 bases, J shed 2 bases, and the junction held 5 bases outside the gene matches.

This clonotype was recorded a few times. The chain links TRBV4-3 to TRBJ2-3; 11 positions agree with TRBD1. Trimming took 0 bases from V and 4 from J; bases not matched to a gene: 6. The CDR3 has 17 amino acids. CDR1 and CDR2 (germline): LGHNA, YSLEER. The CDR3 loop reads CASSQDRTGGSSDTQYF. In nucleotides, the CDR3 is TGCGCCAGCAGCCAAGATCGGACAGGGGGCAGCTCAGATACGCAGTATTTT.

The chain joins TRBV24-1 to TRBJ2-1; 11 bases fit TRBD2. CDR1 and CDR2 from the germline V gene are KGHDR and SFDVKD. V lost 5 bases, J lost 5 bases, and 4 bases stayed unmatched. The CDR3 consists of 15 residues. In nucleotides, the CDR3 is TGTGCCACCAGTGGTATAGCGGGGGGGGACAATGAGCAGTTCTTC. Protein product: CATSGIAGGDNEQFF.

The sample holds a few counts of this clonotype. The chain links TRBV5-1 to TRBJ2-5; tentative D call: TRBD2 (5 bases). Germline V CDR1 and CDR2: SGHRS, YFSETQ. The V and J ends lost 5 bases and 2 bases respectively, with 13 bases between them. This CDR3 is 14 amino acids long. CDR3 loop: CASSQWSGQETQYF. The CDR3, as DNA: TGCGCCAGCAGTCAATGGAGCGGACAAGAGACCCAGTACTTC.

This clonotype was counted only a few times. The CDR3 bases are TGTGCCAGCTCACCAAGGGCAGGTCAGGGCTCTGGGGCCAACGTCCTGACTTTC. Amino acid sequence: CASSPRAGQGSGANVLTF. The chain employs TRBV18 and TRBJ2-6, with D tentatively TRBD1 (5 bases). CDR1 and CDR2 from the germline V gene are KGHSH and LQKENI. There are 18 residues in the CDR3. With 2 bases removed from V and 0 bases from J, the gap between germline ends came to 14 bases. Full variable domain (missing parts from reference TRBV18 and TRBJ2-6): NAGVMQNPRHLVRRRGQEARLRCSPMKGHSHVYWYRQLPEEGLKFMVYLQKENIIDESGMPKERFSAEFPKEGPSILRIQQVVRGDSAAYFCASSPRAGQGSGANVLTFGAGSRLTVL.

The chain combines TRBV12-3 or TRBV12-4 with TRBJ1-5, with 8 bases that match TRBD1. The CDR3 sequence is 14 residues long. The trim removed 10 bases at V and 4 bases at J, leaving 9 bases unmatched. The CDR3 DNA reads as TGTGCCACTGCCCCGGACAGGGCGAATCAGCCCCAGCATTTT. This encodes CATAPDRANQPQHF.

A few counts support this clonotype. The chain couples TRBV5-6 to TRBJ2-1, with a tentative D call TRBD1 (5 bases). The CDR3 runs to 13 residues. Per the germline V gene, CDR1 is SGHDT and CDR2 is YYEEEE. V was trimmed by 4 bases and J by 8 bases, leaving 13 bases between them. The CDR3 nucleotides read TGTGCCAGCAGCCCGGCGACAGCCGATGAGCAGTTCTTC. Residues: CASSPATADEQFF. Drawing the rest from reference TRBV5-6 and TRBJ2-1, the complete variable domain is DAGVTQSPTHLIKTRGQQVTLRCSPKSGHDTVSWYQQALGQGPQFIFQYYEEEERQRGNFPDRFSGHQFPNYSSELNVNALLLGDSALYLCASSPATADEQFFGPGTRLTVL.

In its sample, this clonotype was seen a few times. This chain connects TRBV7-2 to TRBJ2-1, with 9 bases aligning to TRBD2. CDR1 and CDR2 from the germline V gene are SGHTA and FQGNSA. This CDR3 has 17 residues. The ends lost 1 base at V and 3 bases at J; junction bases unmatched: 7. In nucleotides, the CDR3 is TGTGCCAGCAGCTTAGAGGCTAGCGGGGTCTTCTACAATGAGCAGTTCTTC. Its translation is CASSLEASGVFYNEQFF.

The table lists this clonotype with a few counts. The gene calls are TRBV7-2 and TRBJ2-7; D gene ambiguous. Germline V lookup: CDR1 SGHTA, CDR2 FQGNSA. V was trimmed by 2 bases and J by 3 bases, leaving 11 bases between them. This CDR3 is 14 amino acids long. CDR3 loop: CASSLLGNLYEQYF. The CDR3 DNA is TGTGCCAGCAGCTTACTAGGCAACCTCTACGAGCAGTACTTC.